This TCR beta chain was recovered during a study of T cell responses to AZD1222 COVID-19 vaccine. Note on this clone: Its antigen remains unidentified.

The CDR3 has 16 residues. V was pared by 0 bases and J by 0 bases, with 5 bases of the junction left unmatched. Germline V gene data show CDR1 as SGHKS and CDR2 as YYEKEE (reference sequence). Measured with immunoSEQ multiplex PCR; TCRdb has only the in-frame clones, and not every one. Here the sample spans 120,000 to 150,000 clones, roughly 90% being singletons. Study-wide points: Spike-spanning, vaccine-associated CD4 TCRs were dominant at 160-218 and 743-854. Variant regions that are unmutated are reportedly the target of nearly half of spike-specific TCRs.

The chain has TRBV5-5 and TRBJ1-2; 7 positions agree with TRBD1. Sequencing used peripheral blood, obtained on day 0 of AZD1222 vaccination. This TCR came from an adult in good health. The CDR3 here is CASSLDGGTANYGYTF. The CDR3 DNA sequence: TGTGCCAGCAGCTTGGACGGGGGGACAGCTAACTATGGCTACACCTTC.